Listed below are T cell receptor beta chains from one sample, sequenced in a study of T cell responses to AZD1222 COVID-19 vaccine. Method: immunoSEQ multiplex PCR; TCRdb's copy keeps in-frame clones and lacks some. The sample lists 110,000 to 150,000 clones, about 91% occurring once. The sample was peripheral blood, taken on day 0 of AZD1222 vaccination. Receptors were obtained from an adult in good health. CDR3s leave out the opening cysteine and the closing phenylalanine or tryptophan. A D gene is named only where the DNA matches it firmly.

J	D	V	CDR3
TRBJ1-4	.	TRBV2	ASSGRSRLQAKLF
TRBJ2-3	TRBD2	TRBV7-2	ASSSVPSGGTDTQY
TRBJ1-4	TRBD1	TRBV4-3	ASSHDRGFNEKLF
TRBJ2-1	TRBD2	TRBV6-4	ASSPGLEYNEQF
TRBJ1-1	.	TRBV7-8	ASSPDAAGSTEAF
TRBJ2-7	.	TRBV6-5	ASRDRYEQY
TRBJ1-5	.	TRBV11-3	ASSVGSARRGHQPQH
TRBJ1-4	.	TRBV6-1	ASSDGRGFQLIEKLF
TRBJ1-4	.	TRBV3-1/TRBV3-2	ASSQVREGGEKLF
TRBJ2-5	.	TRBV9	ASSVSGVTSVTQY
TRBJ1-2	.	TRBV4-3	ASSQTYTGYGYT
TRBJ2-5	.	TRBV5-4	ASSFAGTETQY
TRBJ2-7	TRBD1	TRBV7-2	ASTPTGGGFTYEQY
TRBJ2-6	.	TRBV5-4	ASSFVAGANVLT
TRBJ1-3	TRBD1	TRBV9	ASSVGAGGNSGNTIY
TRBJ2-1	.	TRBV6-1	ASSEGGFDREQF
TRBJ2-1	.	TRBV18	ASSPRSGDQGEQF
TRBJ1-5	.	TRBV19	ASSMGWRGQNNQPQH